The entry below gives a single TCR beta chain sequence along with its context. The antigen remains unidentified. With a J-beta primer mix and a sample-barcoded 5' primer, a second PCR ran 7 to 11 cycles. A template-switch adaptor containing 12 random nucleotides labeled each cDNA molecule. Each CDR3 protein gets one entry after TCRdb re-called the 5' RACE reads with MiXCR. The data show around 1,700,000 distinct CDR3 sequences, with 25% to 30% seen just once and over 7% held by the top ten. The data originate from a study of blood T cells in healthy people across ages. The study drew donors from healthy Caucasian individuals in Russia aged roughly 6 to 100. The V and J ends lost 5 bases and 4 bases respectively, with 11 bases between them. Germline CDR1 is DFQATT and CDR2 is SNEGSKA (reference sequence). This CDR3 is 12 amino acids long. General observations from the study: Correlation between TCR beta diversity and naive T cell percentage was strong.

The specimen was blood. This TCR was recovered from a woman in her twenties or thirties in good health. The chain couples TRBV20-1 to TRBJ1-1; D might be TRBD1 (6 bases). CDR3 in DNA: TGCAGTGCTGAAAAAGGGGGCACTGAAGCTTTCTTT. This sequence encodes CSAEKGGTEAFF.